The text below deals with one TCR beta chain. Other nucleotide sequences in the sample specify the same CDR3. The record originates from a study of blood T cell repertoires in COVID-19. For the study at large: Sites across the United States, Italy and Spain contributed samples from acute and convalescent COVID-19. The cDNA or gDNA used as material had been derived from T cells, B-cell-depleted T cells, or PBMCs.

In the study's own analysis: Reference gene primer amplification gave nucleated cell count estimates. This table comes from immunoSEQ multiplex PCR, and its TCRdb copy is limited to in-frame clones, with some not included. V, J and clone size are taken as reported in that table, and D and trimming were inferred from the DNA itself. The sample has about 280,000 clones, 80% to 90% seen once. Per the germline V gene, CDR1 is SGHRS and CDR2 is YFSETQ. V gave up 0 bases and J gave up 4 bases, with 5 bases separating them. This CDR3 has 13 amino acids. This chain connects TRBV5-1 to TRBJ1-5, with D possibly being TRBD1 (5 bases). The sample taken for sequencing was peripheral blood. The TCR originated in a woman aged 25 to 45 with active or convalescent COVID-19. CDR3 sequence: CASSLGQNQPQHF. As DNA, the CDR3 is TGCGCCAGCAGCTTGGGACAGAATCAGCCCCAGCATTTT.